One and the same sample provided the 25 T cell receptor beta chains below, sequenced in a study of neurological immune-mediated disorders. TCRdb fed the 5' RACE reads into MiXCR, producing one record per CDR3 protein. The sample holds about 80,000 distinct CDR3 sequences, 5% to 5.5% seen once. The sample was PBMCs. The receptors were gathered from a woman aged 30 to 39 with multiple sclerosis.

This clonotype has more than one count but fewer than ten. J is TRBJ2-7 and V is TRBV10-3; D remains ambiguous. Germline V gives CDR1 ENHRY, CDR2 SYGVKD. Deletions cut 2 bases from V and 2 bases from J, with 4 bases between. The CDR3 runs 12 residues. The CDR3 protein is CAISELAYEQYF. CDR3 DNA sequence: TGTGCCATCAGTGAGCTCGCCTACGAGCAGTACTTC.

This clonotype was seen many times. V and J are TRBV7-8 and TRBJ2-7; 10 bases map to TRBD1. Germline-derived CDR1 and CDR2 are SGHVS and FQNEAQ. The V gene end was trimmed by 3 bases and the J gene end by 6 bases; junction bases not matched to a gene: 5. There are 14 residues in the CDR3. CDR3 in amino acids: CASSLGTGVSEQYV. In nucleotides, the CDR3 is TGTGCCAGCAGCTTGGGGACAGGGGTTAGCGAGCAGTACGTC.

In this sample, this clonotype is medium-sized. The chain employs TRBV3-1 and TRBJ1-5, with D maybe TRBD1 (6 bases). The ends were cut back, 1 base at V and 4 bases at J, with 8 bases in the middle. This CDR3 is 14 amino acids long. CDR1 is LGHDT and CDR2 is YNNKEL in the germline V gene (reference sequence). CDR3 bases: TGTGCCAGCAGCCAAGGACAGGCTAATCAGCCCCAGCATTTT. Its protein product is CASSQGQANQPQHF.

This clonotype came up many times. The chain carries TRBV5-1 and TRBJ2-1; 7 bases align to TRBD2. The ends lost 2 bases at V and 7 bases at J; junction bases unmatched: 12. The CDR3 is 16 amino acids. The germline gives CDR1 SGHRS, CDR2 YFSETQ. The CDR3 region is CASSFGATMGGNEQFF. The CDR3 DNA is TGCGCCAGCAGCTTTGGAGCGACGATGGGGGGGAATGAGCAGTTCTTC.

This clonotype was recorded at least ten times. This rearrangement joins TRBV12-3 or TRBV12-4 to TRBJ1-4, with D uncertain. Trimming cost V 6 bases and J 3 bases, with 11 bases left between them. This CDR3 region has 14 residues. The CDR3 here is CASSLISPNEKLFF. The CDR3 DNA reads TGTGCCAGCAGCCTAATAAGTCCTAATGAAAAACTGTTTTTT.

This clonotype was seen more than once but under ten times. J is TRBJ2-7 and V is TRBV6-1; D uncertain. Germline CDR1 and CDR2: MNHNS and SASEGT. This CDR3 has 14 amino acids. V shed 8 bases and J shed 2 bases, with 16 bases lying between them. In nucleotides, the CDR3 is TGTGCCAGCGCCTATACGGACGGAACCTACGAGCAGTACTTC. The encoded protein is CASAYTDGTYEQYF.

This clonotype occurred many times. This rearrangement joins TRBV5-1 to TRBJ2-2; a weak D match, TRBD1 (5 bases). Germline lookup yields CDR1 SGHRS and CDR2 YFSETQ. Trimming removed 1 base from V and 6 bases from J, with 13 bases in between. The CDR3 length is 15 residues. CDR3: CASSLSGRVAGELFF. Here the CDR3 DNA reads TGCGCCAGCAGCTTGTCGGGCAGGGTAGCCGGGGAGCTGTTTTTT.

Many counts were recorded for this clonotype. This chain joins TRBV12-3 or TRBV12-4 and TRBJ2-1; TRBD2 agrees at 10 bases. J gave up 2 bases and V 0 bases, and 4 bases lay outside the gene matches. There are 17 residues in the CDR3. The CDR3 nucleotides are TGTGCCAGCAGTTTAGCGTTGAGCGGGAGGGCCTACAATGAGCAGTTCTTC. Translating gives CASSLALSGRAYNEQFF.

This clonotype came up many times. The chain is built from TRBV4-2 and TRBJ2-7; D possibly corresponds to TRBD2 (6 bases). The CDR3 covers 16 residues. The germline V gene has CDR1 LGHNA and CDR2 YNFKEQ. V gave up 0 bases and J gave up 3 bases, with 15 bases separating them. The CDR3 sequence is CASSQDGSGAIYEQYF. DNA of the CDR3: TGTGCCAGCAGCCAAGACGGATCGGGAGCCATCTACGAGCAGTACTTC.

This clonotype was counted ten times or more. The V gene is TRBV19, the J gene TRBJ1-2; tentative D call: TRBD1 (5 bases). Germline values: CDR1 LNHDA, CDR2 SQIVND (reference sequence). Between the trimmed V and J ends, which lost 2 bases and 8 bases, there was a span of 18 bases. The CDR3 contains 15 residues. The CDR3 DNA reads TGTGCCAGTAGTATACGGGGGGATGGCCATCGAGGCTACACCTTC. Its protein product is CASSIRGDGHRGYTF.

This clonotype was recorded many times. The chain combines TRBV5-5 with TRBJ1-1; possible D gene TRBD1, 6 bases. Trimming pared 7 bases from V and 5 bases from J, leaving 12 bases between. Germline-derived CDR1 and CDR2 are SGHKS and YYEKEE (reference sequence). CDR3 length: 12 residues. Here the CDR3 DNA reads TGTGCCAGCGGAAACAGGGAAACTGAAGCTTTCTTT. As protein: CASGNRETEAFF.

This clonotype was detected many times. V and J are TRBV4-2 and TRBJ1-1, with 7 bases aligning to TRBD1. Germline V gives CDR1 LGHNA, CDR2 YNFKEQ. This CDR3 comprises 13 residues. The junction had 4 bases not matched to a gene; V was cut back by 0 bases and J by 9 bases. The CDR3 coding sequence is TGTGCCAGCAGCCAAGATAGGGACAGCAAAGCTTTCTTT. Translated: CASSQDRDSKAFF.

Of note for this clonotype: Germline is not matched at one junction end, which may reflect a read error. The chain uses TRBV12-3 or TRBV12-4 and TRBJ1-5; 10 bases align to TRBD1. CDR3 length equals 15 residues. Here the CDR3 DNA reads TGTGCCAGCAGTTTGACAGGGGGCGCGAGTAAGACCCAGAATTTT. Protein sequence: CASSLTGGASKTQNF.

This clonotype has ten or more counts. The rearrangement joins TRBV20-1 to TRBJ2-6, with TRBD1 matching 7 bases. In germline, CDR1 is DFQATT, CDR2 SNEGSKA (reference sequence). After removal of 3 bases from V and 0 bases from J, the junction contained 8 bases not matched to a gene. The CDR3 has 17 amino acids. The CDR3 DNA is TGCAGTGCTAGTACCCCGGGACAGAACTCTGGGGCCAACGTCCTGACTTTC. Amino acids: CSASTPGQNSGANVLTF.

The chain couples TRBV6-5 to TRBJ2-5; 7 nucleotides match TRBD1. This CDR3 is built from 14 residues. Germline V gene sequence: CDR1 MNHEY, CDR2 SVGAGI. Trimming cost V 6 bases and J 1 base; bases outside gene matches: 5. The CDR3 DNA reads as TGTGCCAGCAGCCGACAGGGCACCCAAGAGACCCAGTACTTC. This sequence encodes CASSRQGTQETQYF.

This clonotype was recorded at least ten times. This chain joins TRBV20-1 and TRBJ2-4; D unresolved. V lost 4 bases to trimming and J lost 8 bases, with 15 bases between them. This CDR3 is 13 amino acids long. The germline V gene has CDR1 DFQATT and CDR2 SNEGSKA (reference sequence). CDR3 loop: CSANSVDWDIQYF. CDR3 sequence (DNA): TGCAGTGCTAACTCCGTCGACTGGGACATTCAGTACTTC.

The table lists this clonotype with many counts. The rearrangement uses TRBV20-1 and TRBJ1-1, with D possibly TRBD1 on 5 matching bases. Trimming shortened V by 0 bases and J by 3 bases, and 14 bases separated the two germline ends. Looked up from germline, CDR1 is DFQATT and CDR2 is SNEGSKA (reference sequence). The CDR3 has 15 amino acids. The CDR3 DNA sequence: TGCAGTGCTAGAGACGTCGCAGGGCGGGACACTGAAGCTTTCTTT. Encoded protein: CSARDVAGRDTEAFF.

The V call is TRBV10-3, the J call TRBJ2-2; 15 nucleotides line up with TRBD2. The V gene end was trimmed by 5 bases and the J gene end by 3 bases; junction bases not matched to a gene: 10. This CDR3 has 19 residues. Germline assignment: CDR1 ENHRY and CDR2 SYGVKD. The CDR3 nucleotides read TGTGCCATCAGTCCGGGACTAGCGGGAGGTCTTGGGGACACCGGGGAGCTGTTTTTT. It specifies CAISPGLAGGLGDTGELFF.

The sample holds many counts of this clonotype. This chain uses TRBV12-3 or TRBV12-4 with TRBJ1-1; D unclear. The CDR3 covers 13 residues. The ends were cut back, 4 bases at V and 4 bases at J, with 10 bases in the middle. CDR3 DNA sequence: TGTGCCAGCAGTTCCGGACCGTCCACTGAAGCTTTCTTT. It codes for CASSSGPSTEAFF.

In nucleotides, the CDR3 is TGCAGTGCTAGAGCGGGCGACGGAAACACCATATATTTT. Translated: CSARAGDGNTIYF. This chain links TRBV20-1 with TRBJ1-3, with D hard to call. From germline, CDR1 is DFQATT and CDR2 SNEGSKA (reference sequence). CDR3 length: 13 residues. V lost 1 base, J lost 4 bases, and 8 bases lay in between.

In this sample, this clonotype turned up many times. The DNA for the CDR3 is TGTGCCAGCAGATACGGGACAGACTACTTTCAGCCCCAGCATTTT. It translates to CASRYGTDYFQPQHF. The chain combines TRBV2 with TRBJ1-5; 7 nucleotides agree with TRBD1. V lost 6 bases to trimming and J lost 6 bases; unmatched junction nucleotides: 11. This CDR3 has 15 residues. CDR1 is SNHLY and CDR2 is FYNNEI in the germline V gene.

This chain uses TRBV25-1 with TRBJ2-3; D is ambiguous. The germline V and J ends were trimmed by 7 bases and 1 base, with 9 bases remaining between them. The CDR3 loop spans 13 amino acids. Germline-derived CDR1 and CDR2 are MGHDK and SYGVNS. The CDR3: CASTPVGTDTQYF. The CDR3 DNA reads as TGTGCCAGCACCCCGGTGGGCACAGATACGCAGTATTTT.

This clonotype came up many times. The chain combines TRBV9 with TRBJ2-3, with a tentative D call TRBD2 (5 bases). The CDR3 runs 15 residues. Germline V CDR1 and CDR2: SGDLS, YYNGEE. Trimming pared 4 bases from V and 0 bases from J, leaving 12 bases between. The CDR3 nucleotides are TGTGCCAGCAGCCCTCACGGACTCAGCACAGATACGCAGTATTTT. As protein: CASSPHGLSTDTQYF.

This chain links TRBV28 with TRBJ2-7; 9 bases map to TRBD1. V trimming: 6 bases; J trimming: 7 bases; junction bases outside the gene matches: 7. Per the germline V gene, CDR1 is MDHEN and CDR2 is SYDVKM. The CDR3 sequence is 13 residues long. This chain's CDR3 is CASRGTGPKEQYF. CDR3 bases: TGTGCCAGCAGGGGGACAGGGCCTAAAGAGCAGTACTTC.

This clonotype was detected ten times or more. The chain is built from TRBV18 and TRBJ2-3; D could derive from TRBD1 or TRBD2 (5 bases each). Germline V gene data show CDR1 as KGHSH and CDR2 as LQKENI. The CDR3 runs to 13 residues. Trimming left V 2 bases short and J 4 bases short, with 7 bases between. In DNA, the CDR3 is TGTGCCAGCTCACCAGGGACCTCAGATACGCAGTATTTT. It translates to CASSPGTSDTQYF.